Each of the 13 T cell receptor beta chains below was sequenced from the same sample in a study of T cell responses to AZD1222 COVID-19 vaccine. Profiling relied on immunoSEQ multiplex PCR, and the TCRdb table lists in-frame clones only, not all of them. The repertoire holds about 150,000 clones, with approximately 92% as singletons. The sequencing used peripheral blood, collected on day 0 of AZD1222 vaccination. All receptors derive from an adult in good health.

The chain couples TRBV18 to TRBJ1-1; weak D call: TRBD1 (5 bases). The germline V and J ends were trimmed by 2 bases and 1 base, with 20 bases remaining between them. Germline V lookup: CDR1 KGHSH, CDR2 LQKENI. This CDR3 has 18 amino acids. The CDR3 region has the DNA TGTGCCAGCTCACCATACGACAGCCTCCTGGTGGCGAACACTGAAGCTTTCTTT. Protein sequence: CASSPYDSLLVANTEAFF.

The V and J genes are TRBV12-5 and TRBJ1-4; no firm D call. Germline V CDR1 and CDR2: LGHNT, FRNRAP. V was trimmed by 8 bases and J by 8 bases, leaving 12 bases between them. The CDR3 sequence is 12 residues long. The CDR3 DNA is TGTGCTAGTCGAGGAGGGAGGGAAAAACTGTTTTTT. Translated: CASRGGREKLFF.

The chain has TRBV6-1 and TRBJ2-3; TRBD2 aligns across 10 bases. The CDR3 has 20 amino acids. Unmatched junction bases numbered 15, after V lost 2 bases and J lost 1 base. Germline V lookup: CDR1 MNHNS, CDR2 SASEGT. CDR3 DNA sequence: TGTGCCAGCAGTGAATTAAAGCAGAGTGGACTAGCGGCCCGCACAGATACGCAGTATTTT. This encodes CASSELKQSGLAARTDTQYF.

The chain uses TRBV3-1 (or the pseudogene TRBV3-2) and TRBJ1-1; D remains ambiguous. The germline gives CDR1 LGHDT, CDR2 YNNKEL (reference sequence). Between the trimmed V and J ends, which lost 2 bases and 2 bases, there was a span of 6 bases. The CDR3 consists of 13 residues. The CDR3 sequence is CASSQILNTEAFF. The CDR3 nucleotides are TGTGCCAGCAGCCAAATTCTAAACACTGAAGCTTTCTTT.

This chain links TRBV6-5 with TRBJ2-1; 9 bases match TRBD1. There are 12 residues in the CDR3. V dropped 6 bases and J dropped 7; count of bases not matched to a gene: 1. Germline lookup yields CDR1 MNHEY and CDR2 SVGAGI. The CDR3, as DNA: TGTGCCAGCAGGGACAGGGGAAATGAGCAGTTCTTC. Its translation is CASRDRGNEQFF.

The rearrangement joins TRBV6-1 to TRBJ2-1; TRBD1 agrees at 7 bases. Germline V CDR1 and CDR2: MNHNS, SASEGT. The CDR3 extends over 15 amino acids. The junction had 4 bases not matched to a gene; V was cut back by 2 bases and J by 3 bases. The CDR3 sequence: CASSELAGGYNEQFF. CDR3 bases: TGTGCCAGCAGTGAACTGGCAGGGGGCTACAATGAGCAGTTCTTC.

For the CDR3, the DNA is TGTGCCAGCAGTTACCAAGGACGGACGAACACTGAAGCTTTCTTT. This translates into CASSYQGRTNTEAFF. The chain is built from TRBV6-5 and TRBJ1-1; D is ambiguous. V gave up 2 bases and J gave up 1 base, with 11 bases separating them. This CDR3 has 15 residues. Germline V gene lookup returns CDR1 MNHEY and CDR2 SVGAGI.

The rearrangement uses TRBV27 and TRBJ2-7, with D possibly matching TRBD1 (5 bases). Germline CDR1 and CDR2: MNHEY and SMNVEV (reference sequence). The CDR3 has 15 amino acids. V was trimmed by 6 bases and J by 3 bases, leaving 18 bases between them. In DNA, the CDR3 is TGTGCCAGCAGAGCCCAGGGCCCGCTGGACTACGAGCAGTACTTC. Amino acid sequence: CASRAQGPLDYEQYF.

V and J are TRBV11-2 and TRBJ2-3, with 11 bases fitting TRBD2. The CDR3 runs to 17 residues. J gave up 2 bases and V 1 base, and 5 bases lay outside the gene matches. CDR1 and CDR2 (germline): SGHAT, FQNNGV. Here the CDR3 reads CASSLGTLAGATDTQYF. The CDR3, as DNA: TGTGCCAGCAGCTTAGGTACACTAGCGGGAGCCACAGATACGCAGTATTTT. The full variable domain, completed using reference TRBV11-2 and TRBJ2-3, is EAGVAQSPRYKIIEKRQSVAFWCNPISGHATLYWYQQILGQGPKLLIQFQNNGVVDDSQLPKDRFSAERLKGVDSTLKIQPAKLEDSAVYLCASSLGTLAGATDTQYFGPGTRLTVL.

V gene TRBV12-5 combines with J gene TRBJ1-2; D is undetermined. This CDR3 is built from 14 residues. In germline, CDR1 is LGHNT, CDR2 FRNRAP. V was clipped by 0 bases and J by 7 bases, with 12 bases between them. CDR3 in DNA: TGTGCTAGTGGTTTGGTCCCTTCGACGGTTGGCTACACCTTC. Protein sequence: CASGLVPSTVGYTF.

This chain uses TRBV18 with TRBJ1-4, with 7 bases matching TRBD1. V was clipped by 1 base and J by 1 base; unmatched bases: 3. There are 16 residues in the CDR3. The germline CDR1 and CDR2 sequences are KGHSH and LQKENI. CDR3 in amino acids: CASSPLRGGTNEKLFF. The CDR3 region has the DNA TGTGCCAGCTCACCACTCAGGGGGGGAACTAATGAAAAACTGTTTTTT.

V gene TRBV11-2 combines with J gene TRBJ2-2; 7 positions match TRBD2. This CDR3 has 14 residues. The J segment lost 4 bases and the V segment lost 3 bases, leaving 2 bases of the junction unmatched. The germline gives CDR1 SGHAT, CDR2 FQNNGV. CDR3 sequence reads: CASSFWGGTGELFF. The CDR3 bases are TGTGCCAGCAGCTTTTGGGGGGGCACCGGGGAGCTGTTTTTT.

The chain employs TRBV15 and TRBJ2-5; 9 bases line up with TRBD2. The CDR3 has 15 residues. CDR1 is LNHNV, CDR2 YYDKDF, per germline (reference sequence). V shed 2 bases, J shed 1 base, and the junction held 2 bases outside the gene matches. Here the CDR3 DNA reads TGTGCCACCAGCAGACTACTAGCGGGCCAAGAGACCCAGTACTTC. This translates into CATSRLLAGQETQYF.